Below, one TCR beta chain is given with its context. This clone's antigen is unknown. To determine HCMV serostatus, a commercial ELISA kit was used to detect HCMV-specific IgG in serum. Ficoll density gradient centrifugation was used to isolate peripheral blood mononuclear cells from blood. The data belong to a study of T cells expressing NK-cell markers (dated by TCRdb to the early 2020s). Regarding the complete study: Three sorted T-cell subsets (CD3+CD56+NKG2C+, CD3+CD56+NKG2C- and CD3+CD56-NKG2C+) from fewer than 10 donors had their TCR beta-chain repertoires profiled. Of the eight sequenced donors, seven were found to be HCMV-seropositive and one was found to be HCMV-seronegative. The libraries were sequenced on Illumina HiSeq 2000/2500, MiSeq or NextSeq, producing 2 x 150 bp reads. The eight sequenced donors were randomly selected healthy volunteers, three men and five women. Summary of the overall study and its limitations: Whether the expanded NKG2C-expressing T cell clones were specific for HCMV antigens remained unclear. For six donors, the dominant CD3+CD56+NKG2C+ clonotypes were among the top 10 CD8+ clonotypes and accounted for about 1.0-7.5% of CD8+ T cells. Those dominant clonotypes were again the most abundant among CD3+CD56-NKG2C+ cells in a few donors, at about 28.3-60.1%.

Instrument on record: Illumina HiSeq 2000. The TCR beta cDNA libraries were made using 5'RACE template switching, a step that added both a universal primer site and unique molecular identifiers. Synthesis of cDNA was primed from the TCR beta constant segment and was followed by two consecutive PCR amplification steps. In the original analysis: Reads were demultiplexed and grouped by UMI with MIGEC, and clonotypes were assembled and quantified with MiTCR. To exclude erroneous sequences, only TCR cDNA sequences supported by at least two reads were retained. The tcR package was used for downstream repertoire analysis, and clonotypes were matched between fractions using CDR3 nucleotide sequence together with V segment. VDJmatch was used to annotate antigen specificity against VDJdb, with one amino acid substitution allowed in CDR3. TCRdb reprocessed the reads, so every CDR3 protein sequence counts as one entry and DNA is not shown. TCRdb, not the authors, supplied the V and J calls. This specimen's table enumerates 130,000 to 150,000 distinct CDR3 sequences. Approximately 12% of the sample is held by the ten biggest clonotypes.

Spanning cysteine to phenylalanine, the CDR3 consists of 13 amino acids. The protein alone is recorded here. CDR1 and CDR2 (SQVTM, ANQGSEA) derive from the germline V gene. The sample comprised blood T cells: a sorted CD56 or NKG2C T cell subset, CD4+ or CD8+ T cells, or bulk PBMC T cells (not recorded which). The chain links TRBV29-1 with TRBJ2-3; lacking DNA, the TRBD1 call made by TCRdb goes unchecked. This clonotype was sampled from a man between 18 and 35 years old in good health. Donor details come from another sample of the same person, matched by shared clones. The CDR3 is CSTHRDPTDTQYF.